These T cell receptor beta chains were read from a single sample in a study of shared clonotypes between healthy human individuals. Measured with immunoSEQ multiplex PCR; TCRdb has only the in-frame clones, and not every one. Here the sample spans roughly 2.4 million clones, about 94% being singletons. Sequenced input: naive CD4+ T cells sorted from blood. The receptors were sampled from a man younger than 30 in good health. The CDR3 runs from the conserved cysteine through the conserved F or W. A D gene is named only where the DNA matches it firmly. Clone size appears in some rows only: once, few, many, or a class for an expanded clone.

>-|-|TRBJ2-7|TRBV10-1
CASLSRGFDYEQYF
TGCGCCAGCCTCTCTCGGGGCTTTGACTACGAGCAGTACTTC
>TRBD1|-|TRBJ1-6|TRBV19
CASSIGQGNSPLHF
TGTGCCAGTAGTATAGGACAGGGTAATTCACCCCTCCACTTT
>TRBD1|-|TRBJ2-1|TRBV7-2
CASSTDRGAYNEQFF
TGTGCCAGCAGCACGGACAGGGGAGCCTACAATGAGCAGTTCTTC
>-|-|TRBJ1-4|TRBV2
CASSLGRTEKLFF
TGTGCCAGCAGTCTGGGACGCACTGAAAAACTGTTTTTT
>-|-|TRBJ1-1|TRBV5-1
CASSFGELGEAFF
TGCGCCAGCAGCTTCGGGGAATTGGGCGAAGCTTTCTTT
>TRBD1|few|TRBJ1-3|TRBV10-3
CAITLGDSGNTIYF
TGTGCCATCACCTTAGGGGACAGTGGAAACACCATATATTTT
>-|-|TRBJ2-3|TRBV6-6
CASRTGTSLTDTQYF
TGTGCCAGCAGGACCGGGACCTCCCTCACAGATACGCAGTATTTT
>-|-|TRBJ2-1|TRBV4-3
CASSQAFRGDEQFF
TGCGCCAGCAGCCAGGCTTTCCGCGGGGATGAGCAGTTCTTC
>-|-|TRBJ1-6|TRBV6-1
CASSEGGLRDSPLHF
TGTGCCAGCAGTGAAGGGGGTCTGCGGGATTCACCCCTCCACTTT
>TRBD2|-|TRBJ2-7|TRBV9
CASSVGLAGAYSDEQYF
TGTGCCAGCAGCGTAGGACTAGCGGGGGCCTATTCGGACGAGCAGTACTTC
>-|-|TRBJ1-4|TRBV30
CAWSAWTATNEKLFF
TGTGCCTGGAGTGCATGGACAGCAACTAATGAAAAACTGTTTTTT
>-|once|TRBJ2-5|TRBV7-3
CASSFGLRETQYF
TGTGCCAGCAGCTTTGGACTGAGGGAGACCCAGTACTTC
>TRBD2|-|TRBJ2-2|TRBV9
CASSGLAGDTGELFF
TGTGCCAGCAGCGGGCTAGCGGGAGACACCGGGGAGCTGTTTTTT
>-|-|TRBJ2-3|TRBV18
CASSQRGGTDTQYF
TGTGCCAGCTCACAACGGGGCGGCACAGATACGCAGTATTTT
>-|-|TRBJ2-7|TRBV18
CASSQDSVYEQYF
TGTGCCAGCTCACAAGACAGCGTCTACGAGCAGTACTTC
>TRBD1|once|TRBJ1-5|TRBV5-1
CASSPGQGSQPQHF
TGCGCCAGCAGCCCCGGACAGGGCAGTCAGCCCCAGCATTTT
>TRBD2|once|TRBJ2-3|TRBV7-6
CASSPLGSGRDTQYF
TGTGCCAGCAGCCCTTTGGGTAGCGGGAGGGATACGCAGTATTTT
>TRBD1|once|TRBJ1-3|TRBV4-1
CASSSSGTATSGNTIYF
TGCGCCAGCAGCTCCTCCGGGACAGCAACCTCTGGAAACACCATATATTTT
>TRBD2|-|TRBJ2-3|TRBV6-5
CASTRTSADTQYF
TGTGCCAGCACTCGGACTAGCGCAGATACGCAGTATTTT
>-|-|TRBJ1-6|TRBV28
CASRADPDPGGSPLHF
TGTGCCAGCAGGGCCGACCCGGACCCGGGGGGTTCACCCCTCCACTTT
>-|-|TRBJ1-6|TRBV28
CASSPPRDNLVDSPLHF
TGTGCCAGCAGTCCCCCCCGGGACAACCTGGTCGATTCACCCCTCCACTTT
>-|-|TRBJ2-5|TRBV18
CASSPGVGETQYF
TGTGCCAGCTCACCGGGGGTAGGGGAGACCCAGTACTTC
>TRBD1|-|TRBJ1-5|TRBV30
CAWEGTGGNQPQHF
TGTGCCTGGGAGGGGACAGGGGGGAATCAGCCCCAGCATTTT